Included here is one TCR beta chain sequence, with context. Germline V CDR1 and CDR2: LNHNV, YYDKDF (reference sequence). J was trimmed by 7 bases and V by 0 bases; bases with no gene match: 5. There are 16 residues in the CDR3. This entry is derived from a study of blood T cell repertoires in COVID-19. Overall study: COVID-19 samples from acute and convalescent phases originated in the United States, Italy and Spain.

Some clones are missing from TCRdb's copy, which holds only in-frame ones; the method was immunoSEQ multiplex PCR. The sample has 65,000 to 80,000 clones; 90% are singletons. The chain combines TRBV15 with TRBJ2-1, with TRBD2 identical over 11 bases. The sample taken for sequencing was peripheral blood. This clonotype was obtained from a human donor in a cohort sampled during active COVID-19. The CDR3: CATSRDKLAGGNEQFF. CDR3 nucleotide sequence: TGTGCCACCAGCAGAGATAAGCTAGCGGGAGGTAATGAGCAGTTCTTC.